This T cell receptor beta chain came from a study of T-cell memory formation after mild COVID-19 (dated by TCRdb to 2020 to 2023). For the study in its entirety: Most TCR sequence clusters were specific to one of the two donors. In a couple of donors, T-cell clones that expanded and contracted after mild COVID-19 were tracked by sequencing TCRalpha and TCRbeta repertoires over time. The cohort comprised two young, previously healthy adult volunteers, one female and one male.

General conclusions and limits of the study: Some responding clones were detected in pre-infection memory, which suggested that pre-existing cross-reactive memory T cells had joined the SARS-CoV-2 response. Only a couple of mild cases were covered in the study, and larger cohorts including severe cases with pre-infection samples were considered necessary. The second-wave clones that peaked on day 37 were not confirmed to be SARS-CoV-2 specific. From day 15 to 85, contracting clones showed balanced CD4/CD8 phenotypes, whereas a second wave of clones that expanded from day 15 to 37 leaned towards CD4+. Contracting CD4+ clones appeared mostly in the CM and EM memory subsets, whereas CD8+ clones were enriched in EMRA.

A few counts support this clonotype. The antigen this receptor binds is unknown. Within one base of it there is no much larger clone, and no base qualities were kept. Ficoll-Paque density gradient centrifugation was the method used to isolate PBMCs. Based on the germline V gene, the CDR1 and CDR2 sequences are LGHNA and YNFKEQ. The CDR3 spans 17 residues, from the cysteine through the phenylalanine. Here the CDR3 DNA is all that survives: 51 bases in frame from base 1. Trimming at the junction amounts to 0 bases on V and 2 bases on J, and the germline ends lie 15 bases apart. The sample was run on an Illumina NovaSeq 6000. Using 5'RACE with constant-segment primers, TCRalpha and TCRbeta cDNA libraries were constructed, with sample barcodes and unique molecular identifiers added in the process. RNA was extracted from every sample with Trizol reagent. Amplification of the libraries took two PCR steps, and the second step added a second sample barcode plus Illumina TruSeq adapters. Libraries were sequenced on an Illumina NovaSeq with 2 x 150 bp paired-end reads. The authors processed their data as follows. The reads were demultiplexed and collapsed into UMI-guided consensus sequences using migec v1.2.7. With mixcr v2.1.11, UMI consensuses were aligned to TRA and TRB V and J templates and assembled into clonotypes. Clonotypes were classified as expanded or contracted when called significant by both edgeR and NoisET, with noise models trained on biological replicates. For edgeR calls, the thresholds were a false discovery rate-adjusted p below 0.01 and a log2 fold-change of 1. PCA with hierarchical clustering of max-normalized trajectories of the 1000 most abundant clonotypes was used as exploratory dynamics analysis. Each responding clone was given a CD4 or CD8 phenotype based on the CD4+ and CD8+ repertoires, which had been sequenced separately. TCRdb reworked the public reads: Q25 trimming with fastp, MiXCR clone assembly, productive beta chains retained. Rows merge per CDR3 protein into single entries with the most common DNA and genes. TCRdb, not the original authors, processed these V and J calls. The table for this sample lists roughly 450,000 distinct CDR3 sequences; around a sixth of them were counted only once. The ten largest clones represent 12% of the sample.

The rearranged chain carries TRBV4-2 and TRBJ2-3, with the D gene not clear enough to name. Sequences were obtained from PBMCs or a T cell subset sorted from them (not recorded which). This receptor was obtained from an adult woman who had mild COVID-19 (a few samples of this study predate the infection). The sample titles of this study are shuffled in the database, so cell type and time point are left out; the donor was told from shared clones. The nucleotide sequence reads as follows: TGTGCCAGCAGCCAAGATGGTCCCCAGTGGGACACAGATACGCAGTATTTT. Its protein is CASSQDGPQWDTDTQYF.